The clone carrying this T cell receptor (beta chain) is medium-sized within its sample. CD8+CD4-CCR7+CD45RA+ sorting gave the naive CD8 T cells. The entry originates in a study of molecular identifiers for immune sequencing clone quantification. For bulk TCR libraries, previously described methods and listed TCR primers were used. TCRdb analysed the PCR reads with MiXCR anew, one entry per CDR3 protein. The table lists 7,500 to 10,000 distinct CDR3 sequences, 13% to 15% of them singletons. Sample: naive CD8+ T cells from blood, with Jurkat cell RNA spiked in. Subset indicated: FACS-sorted CD8+CD4-CCR7+CD45RA+ naive T cells. The receptor was derived from a human donor in good health. Some libraries in this study had Jurkat cell RNA spiked in.

The CDR3 sequence is CASSLDSYNEQFF. The CDR3 DNA reads as TGTGCCAGCAGCTTGGACAGCTACAATGAGCAGTTCTTC. The chain couples TRBV7-3 to TRBJ2-1; possible D gene TRBD1, 6 bases. V shed 3 bases and J shed 3 bases, with 6 bases lying between them. CDR1 and CDR2 (germline): SGHTA, FQGTGA. The CDR3 extends over 13 amino acids.